This TCR beta chain was recovered during a study of regulatory T cells in long-lasting Graves disease. Arm-PCR with iRepertoire HTBI primers amplified the CDR3 regions for these TCR beta libraries. From the multiplex PCR reads, TCRdb called clonotypes with MiXCR, one entry per CDR3 protein. The table has a few hundred thousand distinct CDR3 sequences, roughly 20% seen once; the top ten hold 12%. This clonotype has a count of ten or more. Its specificity is unknown. Whole-study results and caveats: Peripheral blood alone, not thyroid tissue, underwent study. Accuracy was possibly reduced by small sample size.

Time point meaning: newly diagnosed GD, antithyroid drugs for less than 3 months. PBMC-derived RNA was used for the TCR library. It was an endocrinology department in Xi'an, China, that provided the patients. This same sample was also taken into another study, of T cells in Graves' hyperthyroidism and ophthalmopathy. That work adds: Hyperthyroidism of Graves' type that showed no ophthalmopathy progression within 18 months was stable.

The receptor was derived from a woman between 25 and 40 years old with Graves disease. This sample comprised peripheral blood mononuclear cells (PBMCs), obtained at new diagnosis, from a patient treated with antithyroid drugs.

The CDR3, as DNA: TGTGCCTGGAGCCTCAGGGACCGGGGAAATTCACCCCTCCACTTT. Amino acid sequence: CAWSLRDRGNSPLHF. The chain uses TRBV30 and TRBJ1-6; D is perhaps TRBD1 (5 bases). CDR3 size: 15 residues. Trimming pared 3 bases from V and 7 bases from J, leaving 16 bases between. Germline V gene lookup returns CDR1 GTSNPN and CDR2 SVGIG (reference sequence).